Each of the 22 T cell receptor beta chains below was sequenced from the same sample in a study of blood T cell repertoires in COVID-19. TCRdb's copy holds only in-frame clones and misses some; the assay was immunoSEQ multiplex PCR. The sample includes a few hundred thousand clones, roughly nine tenths of them seen just once. The specimen sequenced was PBMCs or T cells enriched from blood (not recorded which). All receptors derive from a woman in her thirties or forties who had been exposed to COVID-19.

The chain is built from TRBV6-2 or TRBV6-3 and TRBJ1-5, with D maybe TRBD1 (6 bases). Germline V lookup: CDR1 MNHEY, CDR2 SVGEGT. Trimming cost V 4 bases and J 0 bases, with 16 bases left between them. CDR3 length equals 17 residues. The CDR3 sequence is CASSSRTAFYSNQPQHF. DNA for the CDR3: TGTGCCAGCAGTTCCCGGACAGCTTTTTATAGCAATCAGCCCCAGCATTTT.

The CDR3 nucleotides read TGCGCCAGCAGCTCAAGACAGGGGGCGGGCGATGGCTACACCTTC. Its protein is CASSSRQGAGDGYTF. V and J are TRBV5-1 and TRBJ1-2; 10 positions match TRBD1. The CDR3 totals 15 residues. J gave up 6 bases and V 3 bases, and 8 bases lay outside the gene matches. Germline V gene data show CDR1 as SGHRS and CDR2 as YFSETQ.

The chain couples TRBV7-9 to TRBJ1-1; D unresolved. Germline loops: CDR1 SEHNR, CDR2 FQNEAQ (reference sequence). The CDR3 totals 15 residues. V lost 5 bases and J lost 0, with 13 bases in between. In DNA, the CDR3 is TGTGCCAGCAGCCCCTCCCACAGCTTGAACACTGAAGCTTTCTTT. Translating it yields CASSPSHSLNTEAFF.

The chain couples TRBV13 to TRBJ1-2, with a tentative D call TRBD1 (5 bases). Looked up from germline, CDR1 is PRHDT and CDR2 is FYEKMQ (reference sequence). V was shortened by 5 bases and J by 3 bases, with 19 bases between the two germline ends. The CDR3 covers 16 residues. The CDR3 bases are TGTGCCAGCAGCCCCCAGGGTTTTTCCACATACTATGGCTACACCTTC. This sequence encodes CASSPQGFSTYYGYTF.

The rearrangement links TRBV27 to TRBJ2-1, with TRBD2 matching over 10 bases. Trimming cost V 3 bases and J 4 bases; bases outside gene matches: 9. Per germline, CDR1 MNHEY and CDR2 SMNVEV (reference sequence). CDR3 length equals 17 residues. Written as DNA, the CDR3 is TGTGCCAGCAGTTTCTCAGCGGGAGGGCCTAGGTACAATGAGCAGTTCTTC. Encoded protein: CASSFSAGGPRYNEQFF.

The CDR3, as DNA: TGTGCCAGCAGTTACATGGGCCGTGACTATGGCTACACCTTC. Translating it yields CASSYMGRDYGYTF. This sequence joins TRBV6-5 and TRBJ1-2; no firm D call. CDR1 is MNHEY, CDR2 SVGAGI, per germline. With 2 bases removed from V and 3 bases from J, the gap between germline ends came to 10 bases. The CDR3 runs 14 residues.

The rearrangement uses TRBV5-1 and TRBJ2-1; D is ambiguous. The CDR3 runs 15 residues. The V gene's germline CDR1 is SGHRS and CDR2 YFSETQ. Trimming left V 0 bases short and J 0 bases short, with 7 bases between. CDR3 nucleotide sequence: TGCGCCAGCAGCTTGGGCCCGAGCTCCTACAATGAGCAGTTCTTC. Encoded protein: CASSLGPSSYNEQFF.

J is TRBJ2-7 and V is TRBV3-1 (or the pseudogene TRBV3-2); 7 nucleotides line up with TRBD1. Per germline, CDR1 LGHDT and CDR2 YNNKEL (reference sequence). The CDR3 spans 13 residues. With 4 bases clipped from V and 3 bases from J, the junction kept 3 bases outside the gene matches. This chain's CDR3 is CASSRNRGYEQYF. DNA for the CDR3: TGTGCCAGCAGCCGCAACAGGGGCTACGAGCAGTACTTC.

The chain uses TRBV18 and TRBJ1-4; possible D gene TRBD1, 5 bases. Germline lookup yields CDR1 KGHSH and CDR2 LQKENI. Trimming left V 1 base short and J 5 bases short, with 8 bases between. The CDR3 runs to 14 residues. CDR3 nucleotide sequence: TGTGCCAGCTCACCACAGGGGAGGAATGAAAAACTGTTTTTT. Amino acid sequence: CASSPQGRNEKLFF.

This sequence joins TRBV27 and TRBJ2-7; 13 bases fit TRBD2. The CDR3 is 15 residues long. Germline V lookup: CDR1 MNHEY, CDR2 SMNVEV (reference sequence). V lost 5 bases, J lost 3 bases, and 4 bases stayed unmatched. As DNA, the CDR3 is TGTGCCAGCAGTGCGAGACTAGCGGGAGGCTACGAGCAGTACTTC. This sequence encodes CASSARLAGGYEQYF.

V gene TRBV18 combines with J gene TRBJ2-7; TRBD1 aligns across 9 bases. Germline V gene data show CDR1 as KGHSH and CDR2 as LQKENI. Trimming removed 4 bases from V and 3 bases from J; junction bases left unmatched: 7. CDR3 length equals 15 residues. DNA for the CDR3: TGTGCCAGCTCACAAAAACAGGGGGCGAACTACGAGCAGTACTTC. This codes for CASSQKQGANYEQYF.

The rearrangement uses TRBV10-3 and TRBJ2-3, with 10 nucleotides matching TRBD2. CDR1 and CDR2 from the germline V gene are ENHRY and SYGVKD. With 3 bases clipped from V and 5 bases from J, the junction kept 8 bases outside the gene matches. This CDR3 is built from 16 residues. The CDR3, as DNA: TGTGCCATCAGTGAAGGAGCGGGGGGGCCGGGAGATACGCAGTATTTT. Amino acid sequence: CAISEGAGGPGDTQYF.

The chain joins TRBV30 to TRBJ2-2; D uncertain. The CDR3 contains 13 residues. Trimming removed 2 bases at V and 0 bases at J, with 4 bases between. Germline CDR1 is GTSNPN and CDR2 is SVGIG (reference sequence). The CDR3 is CAWSLSNTGELFF. CDR3 in DNA: TGTGCCTGGAGTCTATCGAACACCGGGGAGCTGTTTTTT.

This rearrangement joins TRBV2 to TRBJ1-5; no clear D. CDR1 is SNHLY and CDR2 is FYNNEI in the germline V gene. V was pared by 1 base and J by 6 bases, with 13 bases between. The CDR3 loop spans 15 amino acids. The chain's CDR3 is CASSEGKGGGQPQHF. In DNA form, the CDR3 reads TGTGCCAGCAGTGAAGGAAAGGGTGGAGGTCAGCCCCAGCATTTT. Using reference TRBV2 and TRBJ1-5 for the parts outside the CDR3, the full variable domain is EPEVTQTPSHQVTQMGQEVILRCVPISNHLYFYWYRQILGQKVEFLVSFYNNEISEKSEIFDDQFSVERPDGSNFTLKIRSTKLEDSAMYFCASSEGKGGGQPQHFGDGTRLSIL.

This sequence joins TRBV13 and TRBJ2-7, with 8 bases identical to TRBD2. CDR1 is PRHDT and CDR2 is FYEKMQ in the germline V gene (reference sequence). The CDR3 runs 16 residues. With V trimmed by 6 bases and J by 4 bases, 14 bases remained unmatched. CDR3: CASRPTTAGVEYEQYF. In nucleotides, the CDR3 is TGTGCCAGCAGGCCGACCACAGCGGGAGTTGAGTACGAGCAGTACTTC.

The genes are TRBV19 and TRBJ2-7; 9 bases line up with TRBD1. Germline V gene data show CDR1 as LNHDA and CDR2 as SQIVND (reference sequence). The CDR3 covers 15 residues. V trimming: 4 bases; J trimming: 5 bases; junction bases outside the gene matches: 9. CDR3 protein: CASSSPGQGRHEQYF. CDR3 sequence (DNA): TGTGCCAGTAGTAGCCCGGGACAGGGTCGCCACGAGCAGTACTTC.

The chain couples TRBV3-1 (or the pseudogene TRBV3-2) to TRBJ2-5; TRBD2 matches at 9 bases. CDR3 length equals 15 residues. Germline CDR1 is LGHDT and CDR2 is YNNKEL (reference sequence). V shed 3 bases and J 4 bases; nucleotides not matched to a gene: 6. CDR3 sequence: CASSQRGGQAETQYF. The DNA for the CDR3 is TGTGCCAGCAGCCAGCGGGGGGGCCAAGCAGAGACCCAGTACTTC.

This rearrangement joins TRBV5-1 to TRBJ2-7, with 13 bases lining up with TRBD2. The V and J ends lost 3 bases and 0 bases, in that order; junction bases with no gene match: 6. Germline-derived CDR1 and CDR2 are SGHRS and YFSETQ. The CDR3 is made up of 17 amino acids. The CDR3 nucleotides read TGCGCCAGCAGCTGGGGACTAGCGGGATTTAGCTCCTACGAGCAGTACTTC. Translated: CASSWGLAGFSSYEQYF. The whole variable domain, filled in from reference TRBV5-1 and TRBJ2-7, reads KAGVTQTPRYLIKTRGQQVTLSCSPISGHRSVSWYQQTPGQGLQFLFEYFSETQRNKGNFPGRFSGRQFSNSRSEMNVSTLELGDSALYLCASSWGLAGFSSYEQYFGPGTRLTVT.

This clone was counted between two and nine times. The chain combines TRBV7-2 with TRBJ1-5, with 11 nucleotides matching TRBD1. Germline CDR1 SGHTA, CDR2 FQGNSA. This CDR3 is built from 15 residues. J was trimmed by 6 bases and V by 5 bases; bases with no gene match: 6. The CDR3 here is CASSSRDRGFQPQHF. CDR3 DNA: TGTGCCAGCAGCAGCCGGGACAGGGGGTTTCAGCCCCAGCATTTT.

The rearrangement uses TRBV6-5 and TRBJ1-2, with TRBD1 matching over 10 bases. The CDR3 is 13 amino acids. Per germline, CDR1 MNHEY and CDR2 SVGAGI. The junction had 1 base not matched to a gene; V was cut back by 5 bases and J by 4 bases. Written as DNA, the CDR3 is TGTGCCAGCAGTCGGGACAGGGGCTATGGCTACACCTTC. Amino acid sequence: CASSRDRGYGYTF.

The rearrangement uses TRBV18 and TRBJ2-5; 15 nucleotides line up with TRBD2. CDR3 length equals 17 residues. V was clipped by 0 bases and J by 5 bases; unmatched bases: 4. Germline-derived CDR1 and CDR2 are KGHSH and LQKENI. The CDR3 DNA reads as TGTGCCAGCTCACCACCTGGACTAGCGGGAGGGCCGGAGACCCAGTACTTC. As protein: CASSPPGLAGGPETQYF.

The chain is built from TRBV15 and TRBJ1-5; a weak D match, TRBD1 (6 bases). This CDR3 has 15 amino acids. Germline V gives CDR1 LNHNV, CDR2 YYDKDF (reference sequence). The germline V and J ends were trimmed by 2 bases and 4 bases, with 12 bases remaining between them. CDR3 in amino acids: CATSRITGTNQPQHF. The CDR3 DNA is TGTGCCACCAGCAGAATTACAGGGACAAATCAGCCCCAGCATTTT.